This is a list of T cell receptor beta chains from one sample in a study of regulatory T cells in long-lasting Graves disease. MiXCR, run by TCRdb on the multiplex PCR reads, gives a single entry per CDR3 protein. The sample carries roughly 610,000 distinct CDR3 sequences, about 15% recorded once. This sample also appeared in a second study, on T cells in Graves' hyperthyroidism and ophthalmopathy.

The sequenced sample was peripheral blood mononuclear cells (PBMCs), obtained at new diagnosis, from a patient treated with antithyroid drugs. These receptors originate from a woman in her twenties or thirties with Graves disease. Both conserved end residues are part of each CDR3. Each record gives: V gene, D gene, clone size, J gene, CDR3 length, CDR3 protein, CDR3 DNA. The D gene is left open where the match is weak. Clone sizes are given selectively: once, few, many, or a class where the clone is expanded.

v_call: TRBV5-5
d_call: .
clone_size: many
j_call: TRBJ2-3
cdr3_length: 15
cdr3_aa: CARNPGPKDTDTQYF
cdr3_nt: TGTGCCAGGAATCCGGGACCTAAGGACACAGATACGCAGTATTTT

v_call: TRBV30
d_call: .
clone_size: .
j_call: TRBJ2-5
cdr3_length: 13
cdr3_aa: CAWSAGNQETQYF
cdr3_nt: TGTGCCTGGAGTGCAGGGAACCAAGAGACCCAGTACTTC

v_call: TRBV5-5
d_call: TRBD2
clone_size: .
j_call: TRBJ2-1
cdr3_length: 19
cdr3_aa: CASSRKRATTSGEPNEQFF
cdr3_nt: TGTGCCAGCAGCCGGAAGAGAGCTACTACTAGCGGGGAACCCAATGAGCAGTTCTTC

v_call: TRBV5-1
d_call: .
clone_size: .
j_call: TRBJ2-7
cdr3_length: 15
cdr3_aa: CASSLGNGLGYEQYF
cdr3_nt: TGCGCCAGCAGCTTGGGTAATGGGCTAGGCTACGAGCAGTACTTC

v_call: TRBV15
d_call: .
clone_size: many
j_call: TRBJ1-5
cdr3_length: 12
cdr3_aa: CATSRDLGPQHF
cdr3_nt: TGTGCCACCAGCAGAGATCTCGGGCCCCAGCATTTT

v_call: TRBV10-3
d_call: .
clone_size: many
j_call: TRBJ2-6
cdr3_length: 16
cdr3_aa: CAISEHRASGANVLTF
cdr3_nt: TGTGCCATCAGTGAGCACAGGGCCTCTGGGGCCAACGTCCTGACTTTC

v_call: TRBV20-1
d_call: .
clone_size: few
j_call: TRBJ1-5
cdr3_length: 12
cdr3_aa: CSALGGAQPQHF
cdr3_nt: TGCAGTGCCCTAGGGGGAGCACAGCCCCAGCATTTT

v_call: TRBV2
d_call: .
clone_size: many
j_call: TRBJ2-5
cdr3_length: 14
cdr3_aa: CASSEAPYQETQYF
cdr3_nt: TGTGCCAGCAGTGAGGCCCCATACCAAGAGACCCAGTACTTC

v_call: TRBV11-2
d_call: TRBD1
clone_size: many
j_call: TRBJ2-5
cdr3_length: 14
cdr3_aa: CASTLTGMQETQYF
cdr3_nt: TGTGCCAGCACATTGACAGGGATGCAAGAGACCCAGTACTTC

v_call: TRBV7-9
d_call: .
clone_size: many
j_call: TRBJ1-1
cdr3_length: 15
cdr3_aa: CASSRNQGMNTEAFF
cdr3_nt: TGTGCCAGCAGCCGTAACCAGGGCATGAACACTGAAGCTTTCTTT

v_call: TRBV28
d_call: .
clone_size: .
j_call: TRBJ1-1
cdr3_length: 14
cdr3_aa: CASSLIRVGTEAFF
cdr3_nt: TGTGCCAGCAGTTTAATCAGGGTGGGCACTGAAGCTTTCTTT

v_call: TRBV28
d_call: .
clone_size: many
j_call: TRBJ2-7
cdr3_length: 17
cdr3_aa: CASTSRDRSIRTYEQYF
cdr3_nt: TGTGCCAGCACCAGCCGGGACCGAAGTATAAGAACCTACGAGCAGTACTTC

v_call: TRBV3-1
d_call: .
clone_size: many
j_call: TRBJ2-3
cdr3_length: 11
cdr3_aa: CASTGGDTQYF
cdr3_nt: TGTGCCAGCACCGGGGGAGATACGCAGTATTTT

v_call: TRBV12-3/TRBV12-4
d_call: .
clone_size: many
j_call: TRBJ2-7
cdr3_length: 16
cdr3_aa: CASSYYRSGDSYEQYF
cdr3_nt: TGTGCCAGCAGTTACTATAGGTCAGGGGACTCCTACGAGCAGTACTTC

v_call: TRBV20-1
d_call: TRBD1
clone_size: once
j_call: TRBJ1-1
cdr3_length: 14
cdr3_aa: CSAPKRQGAPEAFF
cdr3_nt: TGCAGTGCCCCGAAAAGGCAGGGGGCTCCTGAAGCTTTCTTT

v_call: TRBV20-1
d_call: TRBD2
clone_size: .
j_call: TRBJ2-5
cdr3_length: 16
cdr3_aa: CSASGTSGRDQETQYF
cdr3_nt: TGCAGTGCTAGTGGGACTAGCGGGAGAGACCAAGAGACCCAGTACTTC

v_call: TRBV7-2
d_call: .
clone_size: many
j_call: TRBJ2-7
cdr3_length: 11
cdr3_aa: CASSFFYEQYF
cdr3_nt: TGTGCCAGCAGCTTCTTCTACGAGCAGTACTTC

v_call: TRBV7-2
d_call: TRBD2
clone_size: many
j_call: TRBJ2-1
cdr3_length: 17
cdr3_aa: CASSPGTSGIKTLEQFF
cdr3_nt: TGTGCCAGCAGCCCCGGGACTAGCGGGATTAAGACTCTTGAGCAGTTCTTC

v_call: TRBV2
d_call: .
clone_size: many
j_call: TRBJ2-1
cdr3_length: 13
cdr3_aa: CASSVGLRNEQFF
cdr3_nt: TGTGCCAGCAGTGTCGGACTACGTAATGAGCAGTTCTTC

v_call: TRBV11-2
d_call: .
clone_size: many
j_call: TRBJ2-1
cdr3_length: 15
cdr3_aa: CASSLGGQIYNEQFF
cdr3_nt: TGTGCCAGCAGCTTAGGTGGTCAGATCTACAATGAGCAGTTCTTC

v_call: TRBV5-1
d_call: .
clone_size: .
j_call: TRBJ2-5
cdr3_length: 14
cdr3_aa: CASSLYVGQETQYF
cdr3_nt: TGCGCCAGCAGCTTGTATGTGGGTCAAGAGACCCAGTACTTC

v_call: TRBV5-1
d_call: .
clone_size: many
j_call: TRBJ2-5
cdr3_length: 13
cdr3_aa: CASSLGGEETQYF
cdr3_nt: TGTGCCAGCAGCTTAGGGGGTGAAGAGACCCAGTACTTC

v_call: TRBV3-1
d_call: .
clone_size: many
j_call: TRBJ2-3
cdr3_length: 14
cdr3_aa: CASSQGFRTDTQYF
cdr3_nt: TGTGCCAGCAGCCAAGGCTTCCGCACAGATACGCAGTATTTT

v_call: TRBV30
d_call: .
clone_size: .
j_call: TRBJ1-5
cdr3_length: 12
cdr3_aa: CAWTRGDQPQHF
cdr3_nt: TGTGCCTGGACCCGGGGGGATCAGCCCCAGCATTTT

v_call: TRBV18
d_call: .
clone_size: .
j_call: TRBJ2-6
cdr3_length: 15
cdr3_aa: CASSSNGPGANVLTF
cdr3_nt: TGTGCCAGCTCATCGAACGGGCCTGGGGCCAACGTCCTGACTTTC

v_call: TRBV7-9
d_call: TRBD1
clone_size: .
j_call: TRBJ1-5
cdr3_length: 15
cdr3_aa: CASTSPGQSNQPQHF
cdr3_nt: TGTGCCAGCACTTCTCCGGGACAGAGCAATCAGCCCCAGCATTTT

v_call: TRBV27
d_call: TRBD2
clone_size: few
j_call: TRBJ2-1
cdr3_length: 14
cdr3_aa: CASGGTSEFNEQFF
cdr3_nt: TGTGCCAGCGGGGGGACTAGCGAGTTCAATGAGCAGTTCTTC

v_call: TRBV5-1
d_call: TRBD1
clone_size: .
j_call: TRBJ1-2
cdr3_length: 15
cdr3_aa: CASSRIGDSNYGYTF
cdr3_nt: TGCGCCAGCAGCAGGATAGGGGACAGCAACTATGGCTACACCTTC

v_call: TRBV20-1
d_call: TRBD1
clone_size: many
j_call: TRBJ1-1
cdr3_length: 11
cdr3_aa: CSAPRQGKAFF
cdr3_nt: TGCAGTGCCCCCCGACAGGGAAAAGCTTTCTTT

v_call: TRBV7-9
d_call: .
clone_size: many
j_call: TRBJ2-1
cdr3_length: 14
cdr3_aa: CASSGVAVNNEQFF
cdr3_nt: TGTGCCAGCAGCGGGGTGGCAGTGAACAATGAGCAGTTCTTC

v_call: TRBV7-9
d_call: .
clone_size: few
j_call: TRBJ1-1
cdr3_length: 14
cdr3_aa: CASRLEGEGTEAFF
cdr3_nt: TGTGCCAGCAGGTTGGAGGGGGAAGGGACTGAAGCTTTCTTT

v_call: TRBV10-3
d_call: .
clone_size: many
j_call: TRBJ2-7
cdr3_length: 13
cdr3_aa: CAISEMAAYEQYF
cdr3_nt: TGTGCCATCAGTGAGATGGCAGCCTACGAGCAGTACTTC

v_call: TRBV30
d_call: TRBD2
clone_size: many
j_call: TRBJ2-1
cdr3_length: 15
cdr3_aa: CAWSPLAGVGNEQFF
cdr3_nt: TGTGCCTGGAGTCCTCTAGCGGGAGTAGGTAATGAGCAGTTCTTC

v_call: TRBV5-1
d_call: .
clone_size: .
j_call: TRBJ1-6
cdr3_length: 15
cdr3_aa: CASSSWTANNSPLHF
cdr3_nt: TGCGCCAGCAGCTCGTGGACAGCGAATAATTCACCCCTCCACTTT

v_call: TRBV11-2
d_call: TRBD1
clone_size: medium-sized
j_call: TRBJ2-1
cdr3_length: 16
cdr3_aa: CASSLGTGASIREQFF
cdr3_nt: TGTGCCAGCAGCTTAGGGACAGGGGCTTCGATTCGTGAGCAGTTCTTC

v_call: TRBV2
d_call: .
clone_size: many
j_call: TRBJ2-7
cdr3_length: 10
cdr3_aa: CASSGGEQYF
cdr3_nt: TGTGCCAGCAGCGGGGGAGAGCAGTACTTC

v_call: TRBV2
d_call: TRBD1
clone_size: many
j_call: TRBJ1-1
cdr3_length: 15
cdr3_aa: CASRPRTGENTEAFF
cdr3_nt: TGTGCCAGCAGACCTCGGACAGGGGAGAACACTGAAGCTTTCTTT

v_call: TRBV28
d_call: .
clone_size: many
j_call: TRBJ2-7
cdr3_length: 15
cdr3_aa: CASSFLSGSSYEQYF
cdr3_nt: TGTGCCAGCAGTTTTTTATCGGGCAGCTCCTACGAGCAGTACTTC

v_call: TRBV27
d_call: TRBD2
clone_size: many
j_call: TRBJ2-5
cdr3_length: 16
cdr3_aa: CASSLSIGRAEETQYF
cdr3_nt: TGTGCCAGCAGTTTATCGATCGGGAGGGCCGAAGAGACCCAGTACTTC

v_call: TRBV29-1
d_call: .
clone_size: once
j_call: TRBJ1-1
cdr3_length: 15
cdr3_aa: CSVAKGRVTPTEAFF
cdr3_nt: TGCAGCGTTGCCAAGGGTAGGGTAACTCCCACTGAAGCTTTCTTT

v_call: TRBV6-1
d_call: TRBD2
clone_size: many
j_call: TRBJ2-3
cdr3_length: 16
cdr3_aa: CASSQGLRDSTDTQYF
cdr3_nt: TGTGCCAGCAGTCAGGGACTAAGAGATAGCACAGATACGCAGTATTTT

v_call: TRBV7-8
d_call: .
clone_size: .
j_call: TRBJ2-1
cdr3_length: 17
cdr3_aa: CASSLRRQALRLREQFF
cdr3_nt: TGTGCCAGCAGCCTCCGAAGACAAGCACTGCGTCTTCGTGAGCAGTTCTTC

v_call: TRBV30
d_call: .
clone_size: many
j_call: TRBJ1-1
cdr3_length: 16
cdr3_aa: CAWSVAGVIGNTEAFF
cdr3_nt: TGTGCCTGGAGTGTAGCAGGGGTAATTGGAAACACTGAAGCTTTCTTT